These 31 T cell receptor beta chains were all obtained from the same sample, sequenced in a study of cytomegalovirus exposure and HLA in healthy donors. The PCR ran on 60 Vbeta and 13 Jbeta primers. Clones were sequenced by immunoSEQ multiplex PCR, and TCRdb holds only the in-frame ones, with some missing. The data contain about 140,000 clones, about 84% of them singletons. Sequencing was carried out using PBMCs. The receptor set was obtained from a man aged 50-60 years in good health and CMV-seronegative.

The CDR3 region has the DNA TGCGCCAGCAGCCAAGGACTAGCGGGATTTGACAATGAGCAGTTCTTC. Its protein is CASSQGLAGFDNEQFF. The chain couples TRBV4-1 to TRBJ2-1; 11 positions match TRBD2. The trim removed 1 base at V and 5 bases at J, leaving 4 bases unmatched. CDR1 MGHRA and CDR2 YSYEKL come from the germline V gene. The CDR3 is made up of 16 amino acids.

The chain has TRBV30 and TRBJ2-1; TRBD2 agrees at 8 bases. The CDR3 has 14 amino acids. Trimming removed 2 bases from V and 5 bases from J; junction bases left unmatched: 5. CDR1 and CDR2 (germline): GTSNPN, SVGIG (reference sequence). The CDR3 loop reads CAWSRGGANNEQFF. The DNA for the CDR3 is TGTGCCTGGAGTCGGGGGGGGGCCAACAATGAGCAGTTCTTC. The variable domain in full, with the rest retrieved from reference TRBV30 and TRBJ2-1, is SQTIHQWPATLVQPVGSPLSLECTVEGTSNPNLYWYRQAAGRGLQLLFYSVGIGQISSEVPQNLSASRPQDRQFILSSKKLLLSDSGFYLCAWSRGGANNEQFFGPGTRLTVL.

This clone was picked up a small number of times. The V call is TRBV30, the J call TRBJ1-1; D gene uncertain. Trimming took 0 bases from V and 5 from J, leaving 7 bases between them. The CDR3 totals 12 residues. Germline CDR1 GTSNPN, CDR2 SVGIG (reference sequence). The CDR3 coding sequence is TGTGCCTGGAGTGTAGGGAGTACTGAAGCTTTCTTT. It encodes CAWSVGSTEAFF.

For the CDR3, the DNA is TGTGCCAGCAGTTTTACCGGGAAGTACGAGCAGTACTTC. Protein sequence: CASSFTGKYEQYF. The chain combines TRBV27 with TRBJ2-7, with D tentatively TRBD2 (5 bases). CDR3 length: 13 residues. The V end was cut by 3 bases, the J end by 4 bases, with 10 bases between. CDR1 is MNHEY and CDR2 is SMNVEV in the germline V gene (reference sequence).

The rearrangement joins TRBV28 to TRBJ1-4; D remains unclear. The CDR3 is made up of 17 amino acids. Trimming removed 5 bases at V and 3 bases at J, with 19 bases between. The V gene's germline CDR1 is MDHEN and CDR2 SYDVKM. DNA of the CDR3: TGTGCCAGCAGTCCTACACGCGTGAGGTTTCCTAATGAAAAACTGTTTTTT. This codes for CASSPTRVRFPNEKLFF.

The rearrangement uses TRBV18 and TRBJ1-1; 8 bases map to TRBD1. CDR3 length equals 13 residues. Germline V CDR1 and CDR2: KGHSH, LQKENI. Trimming at V came to 3 bases and at J to 6 bases, leaving 3 bases not matched to a gene. For the CDR3, the DNA is TGTGCCAGCTCACCGGGCAGGGGGCCTGAAGCTTTCTTT. It yields the protein CASSPGRGPEAFF.

This chain uses TRBV5-1 with TRBJ2-3, with 7 nucleotides matching TRBD2. The CDR3 runs 13 residues. Germline loops: CDR1 SGHRS, CDR2 YFSETQ. With V trimmed by 3 bases and J by 2 bases, 0 bases remained unmatched. This CDR3 reads CASSWDYTDTQYF. In DNA form, the CDR3 reads TGCGCCAGCAGCTGGGACTACACAGATACGCAGTATTTT.

The chain links TRBV21-1 to TRBJ1-2; the table's TRBD1 call for D was not verified on the DNA. TRBV21-1 is labeled a pseudogene. This CDR3 comprises 15 residues. CDR3 region: CASSKELPGERGYTF. CDR3 sequence (DNA): TGTGCCAGCAGCAAGGAACTCCCAGGGGAGCGTGGCTACACCTTC.

This rearrangement joins TRBV11-3 to TRBJ2-1; 7 nucleotides line up with TRBD2. The V segment lost 3 bases and the J segment 3 bases; nucleotides outside the gene matches: 2. The CDR3 contains 14 residues. From germline, CDR1 is SGHNT and CDR2 YENEEA. The CDR3 region has the DNA TGTGCCAGCAGCTTCGGCGGGGGCTACAATGAGCAGTTCTTC. This encodes CASSFGGGYNEQFF.

CDR3 sequence: CASSQGLAYEQYF. DNA of the CDR3: TGTGCCAGCAGCCAAGGGCTAGCTTACGAGCAGTACTTC. The chain joins TRBV4-2 to TRBJ2-7; TRBD2 might be the D (5 bases). V lost 1 base and J 4 bases, leaving 8 bases between the germline ends. The CDR3 totals 13 residues. Looked up from germline, CDR1 is LGHNA and CDR2 is YNFKEQ.

Concerning this clone: It is unclear where the CDR3 begins or ends on the DNA, so no DNA is shown, and the CDR3 is as TCRdb lists it. The gene calls are TRBV19 and TRBJ1-1. The CDR3 spans 13 amino acids, including both terminal residues. Germline CDR1 is LNHDA and CDR2 is SQIVND (reference sequence). This chain's CDR3 is CASNFGPGAEAFF.

V is TRBV6-4 and J is TRBJ2-7; 8 bases are a match to TRBD2. The CDR3 consists of 14 residues. CDR1 MRHNA and CDR2 SNTAGT come from the germline V gene. Trimming at V came to 6 bases and at J to 1 base, leaving 5 bases not matched to a gene. In DNA, the CDR3 is TGTGCCAGCAGGGTGTCTAGCGGGTCCTACGAGCAGTACTTC. It is translated as CASRVSSGSYEQYF.

The chain is built from TRBV25-1 and TRBJ1-1; 7 nucleotides agree with TRBD1. V trimming: 4 bases; J trimming: 2 bases; junction bases outside the gene matches: 7. This CDR3 comprises 15 residues. Germline V gene lookup returns CDR1 MGHDK and CDR2 SYGVNS. CDR3 nucleotide sequence: TGTGCCAGCAGTGCCACTTGGACAGGCAACACTGAAGCTTTCTTT. Its protein product is CASSATWTGNTEAFF.

The chain recombines TRBV5-1 with TRBJ1-1; D not resolved. V was trimmed by 4 bases and J by 2 bases, leaving 12 bases between them. This CDR3 region has 14 residues. The germline gives CDR1 SGHRS, CDR2 YFSETQ. The CDR3: CASSPGNLNTEAFF. CDR3 sequence (DNA): TGCGCCAGCAGCCCGGGAAACCTAAACACTGAAGCTTTCTTT.

The rearrangement uses TRBV5-1 and TRBJ2-7; 7 bases are a match to TRBD1. This CDR3 has 14 amino acids. V lost 1 base to trimming and J lost 4 bases; unmatched junction nucleotides: 5. The germline CDR1 and CDR2 sequences are SGHRS and YFSETQ. CDR3 bases: TGCGCCAGCAGCTTGACAGGGGACCTTTACGAGCAGTACTTC. Translation gives CASSLTGDLYEQYF.

The V gene is TRBV7-8, the J gene TRBJ2-5; 9 bases map to TRBD1. V shed 6 bases and J 4 bases; nucleotides not matched to a gene: 9. This CDR3 region has 15 residues. Germline V gene sequence: CDR1 SGHVS, CDR2 FQNEAQ. CDR3 sequence reads: CASRLRTGDGETQYF. DNA for the CDR3: TGTGCCAGCAGACTAAGGACAGGGGATGGAGAGACCCAGTACTTC.

The CDR3, as DNA: TGCGCCAGCAGCTTGGTGACGGGGACTATCACTTATGAGCAGTTCTTC. Translating gives CASSLVTGTITYEQFF. The chain couples TRBV5-1 to TRBJ2-1, with 7 bases that match TRBD2. CDR3 length: 16 residues. Germline trimming cut 0 bases from V and 8 bases from J; bases unmatched to any gene: 11. Germline CDR1 is SGHRS and CDR2 is YFSETQ.

The genes are TRBV2 and TRBJ2-7, with D tentatively TRBD2 (6 bases). V was pared by 5 bases and J by 0 bases, with 11 bases between. Germline values: CDR1 SNHLY, CDR2 FYNNEI. The CDR3 is 14 residues long. The chain's CDR3 is CASSRASDSYEQYF. CDR3 sequence (DNA): TGTGCCAGCAGTCGGGCTAGCGACTCCTACGAGCAGTACTTC. Combining the CDR3 with reference TRBV2 and TRBJ2-7 gives the whole variable domain EPEVTQTPSHQVTQMGQEVILRCVPISNHLYFYWYRQILGQKVEFLVSFYNNEISEKSEIFDDQFSVERPDGSNFTLKIRSTKLEDSAMYFCASSRASDSYEQYFGPGTRLTVT.

This chain uses TRBV6-1 with TRBJ2-7, with 12 bases lining up with TRBD2. The germline gives CDR1 MNHNS, CDR2 SASEGT. With V trimmed by 5 bases and J by 0 bases, 2 bases remained unmatched. This CDR3 region has 15 residues. The CDR3 DNA sequence: TGTGCCAGCAGTACGACTAGCGGGGGCTCCTACGAGCAGTACTTC. Translation: CASSTTSGGSYEQYF.

Of note for this clone: Distinct nucleotide sequences in the sample also encode this CDR3. This chain uses TRBV7-9 with TRBJ1-1; D unresolved. Germline V gene lookup returns CDR1 SEHNR and CDR2 FQNEAQ (reference sequence). The V gene lost 0 bases and the J gene lost 1 base, with 6 bases spanning the gap. CDR3 length equals 14 residues. The CDR3 DNA follows: TGTGCCAGCAGCTTAGCGTCAGGGAACACTGAAGCTTTCTTT. Amino acid sequence: CASSLASGNTEAFF.

The chain uses TRBV5-1 and TRBJ2-3; TRBD2 matches at 8 bases. CDR1 is SGHRS and CDR2 is YFSETQ in the germline V gene. This CDR3 has 16 amino acids. V lost 0 bases, J lost 1 base, and 4 bases stayed unmatched. CDR3 coding DNA: TGCGCCAGCAGCTTGGTGCCAGCGGGGGGCACAGATACGCAGTATTTT. Its translation: CASSLVPAGGTDTQYF.

This chain links TRBV4-2 with TRBJ2-2; TRBD2 matches 9 bases. Losses at the gene ends were 0 bases for V and 0 bases for J; bases not matched to a gene: 11. CDR3 length: 20 residues. CDR1 is LGHNA, CDR2 YNFKEQ, per germline. CDR3 in amino acids: CASSQDRVPAGGSNTGELFF. The CDR3 DNA reads as TGTGCCAGCAGCCAAGATCGGGTTCCAGCGGGGGGTTCGAACACCGGGGAGCTGTTTTTT.

The CDR3: CASSPGGGHEQYF. The DNA of the CDR3 is TGTGCCAGCAGCCCCGGCGGGGGCCACGAGCAGTACTTC. The V call is TRBV9, the J call TRBJ2-7; D is perhaps TRBD2 (7 bases). The V gene's germline CDR1 is SGDLS and CDR2 YYNGEE. Deletions cut 4 bases from V and 5 bases from J, with 13 bases between. The CDR3 consists of 13 residues.

This chain connects TRBV14 to TRBJ2-7, with D maybe TRBD1 (6 bases). The germline gives CDR1 SGHDN, CDR2 FVKESK. V was clipped by 4 bases and J by 0 bases, with 13 bases between them. The CDR3 runs 15 residues. For the CDR3, the DNA is TGTGCCAGCAGCCCCGGACAGTTCAGCTCCTACGAGCAGTACTTC. Translation: CASSPGQFSSYEQYF.

The J gene is TRBJ1-1, the V gene TRBV5-1, with 9 bases that match TRBD1. Germline CDR1 and CDR2: SGHRS and YFSETQ. The CDR3 covers 17 residues. V gave up 4 bases and J gave up 5 bases; unmatched junction bases: 15. The CDR3, as DNA: TGCGCCAGCAGCCCGGGGTGGCCGGGACAGGGTAGGACTGAAGCTTTCTTT. Its translation: CASSPGWPGQGRTEAFF.

This chain joins TRBV9 and TRBJ2-3, with 10 bases that match TRBD2. The CDR3 sequence is 13 residues long. Trimming at V came to 4 bases and at J to 9 bases, leaving 5 bases not matched to a gene. Looked up from germline, CDR1 is SGDLS and CDR2 is YYNGEE. CDR3 amino acids: CASSLRTSGTQYF. The CDR3 region has the DNA TGTGCCAGCAGCTTGAGGACTAGCGGAACGCAGTATTTT.

This chain joins TRBV19 and TRBJ1-5, with D unresolved. The CDR3 has 12 amino acids. Germline loops: CDR1 LNHDA, CDR2 SQIVND (reference sequence). V lost 7 bases and J 6 bases, leaving 10 bases between the germline ends. The CDR3 coding sequence is TGTGCCAGTATCGGTCTCGGTCAGCCCCAGCATTTT. This sequence encodes CASIGLGQPQHF.

The V gene is TRBV2, the J gene TRBJ1-5; TRBD1 agrees at 7 bases. Germline loops: CDR1 SNHLY, CDR2 FYNNEI. The trim removed 7 bases at V and 4 bases at J, leaving 7 bases unmatched. The CDR3 is 14 residues long. The CDR3 is CASKRDRDNQPQHF. DNA of the CDR3: TGTGCCAGCAAAAGGGACAGAGATAATCAGCCCCAGCATTTT.

This clone was seen just once. This chain links TRBV21-1 with TRBJ2-7; TRBD2 was called by the table and not checked on the DNA. TRBV21-1 is a documented pseudogene. This CDR3 region has 14 residues. CDR3 loop: CASSADSDPYEQYF. Written as DNA, the CDR3 is TGTGCCAGCAGCGCGGACTCCGACCCCTACGAGCAGTACTTC.

The gene calls are TRBV6-1 and TRBJ2-7; D uncertain. Germline assignment: CDR1 MNHNS and CDR2 SASEGT. V was shortened by 10 bases and J by 3 bases, with 16 bases between the two germline ends. The CDR3 spans 13 residues. The CDR3 loop reads CATTDPHLYEQYF. The CDR3 nucleotides read TGTGCCACCACAGATCCTCACCTCTACGAGCAGTACTTC.

The chain combines TRBV19 with TRBJ2-5; TRBD2 agrees at 7 bases. The CDR3 runs to 12 residues. Germline loops: CDR1 LNHDA, CDR2 SQIVND (reference sequence). V dropped 1 base and J dropped 7; count of bases not matched to a gene: 0. This CDR3 is CASSIGGGTQYF. The CDR3 coding sequence is TGTGCCAGTAGTATAGGCGGGGGGACCCAGTACTTC.